The source of this T cell receptor beta chain is a study of T-cell memory formation after mild COVID-19. Broader study findings: From day 15 to 85, contracting clones were balanced between CD4 and CD8, whereas later expanders leaned toward CD4+.

Researchers used 5'RACE with constant-segment primers to make TCR alpha and TCR beta cDNA libraries that carry sample barcodes and UMIs. MiXCR, run by TCRdb on the 5' RACE reads, gives a single entry per CDR3 protein. The sample consists of approximately 410,000 distinct CDR3 sequences, around 22% of them appearing once. This clonotype was detected only a few times. Its antigen is still unknown. From germline, CDR1 is SEHNR and CDR2 FQNEAQ (reference sequence). V was cut by 5 bases and J by 8 bases, with 16 bases left in between. This CDR3 has 14 amino acids. The specimen sequenced was PBMCs or a T cell subset sorted from them (not recorded which). The rearrangement links TRBV7-9 to TRBJ2-1; possibly TRBD1 for D (6 bases). The sequence was collected from an adult woman who had mild COVID-19 (a few samples of this study predate the infection). Cell type and time point are not known. The CDR3 sequence is CASSLRGRWDEQFF. The CDR3 region has the DNA TGTGCCAGCAGCCTCAGGGGCAGGTGGGATGAGCAGTTCTTC.